This is a list of T cell receptor beta chains from one sample in a study of immune evolution from preneoplasia to lung adenocarcinoma. Profiling relied on immunoSEQ multiplex PCR, and the TCRdb table lists in-frame clones only, not all of them. Counted here are fewer than 6,000 clones, 76% occurring once; the ten biggest clones make up roughly 8.2%. The sample consisted of FFPE minimally invasive lung adenocarcinoma tissue. Source of these receptors: a person aged 70 to 85 with lung adenocarcinoma. Each CDR3 is given with its conserved first and last residue. A D gene is named only where the DNA matches it firmly. Rows may omit the clone size; those that give it use once, few, many or a size class.

D | size | J | V | DNA | CDR3
- | - | TRBJ1-2 | TRBV6-5 | TGTGCCAGCAGTTCCCTCTATGGCTACACCTTC | CASSSLYGYTF
- | - | TRBJ2-7 | TRBV9 | TGTGCCAGCAGCACAGGTTTTTCATCCTACGAGCAGTACTTC | CASSTGFSSYEQYF
- | few | TRBJ2-1 | TRBV10-3 | TGTGCCATCAGTGCTGGCACTAACAATGAGCAGTTCTTC | CAISAGTNNEQFF
- | - | TRBJ1-6 | TRBV10-3 | TGTGCCATCAGTGAGTCGGGCCGGAATTCACCCCTCCACTTT | CAISESGRNSPLHF
TRBD1 | - | TRBJ2-2 | TRBV30 | TGTGCCTGGAGAGGGACAGGGAACACCGGGGAGCTGTTTTTT | CAWRGTGNTGELFF
- | - | TRBJ2-4 | TRBV7-6 | TGTGCCAGCAGCTTAGGGGGTCTAGCCAAAAACATTCAGTACTTC | CASSLGGLAKNIQYF
TRBD1 | - | TRBJ2-3 | TRBV29-1 | TGCAGCGTTGAAGAACGGGACAGGGGCGCCGATACGCAGTATTTT | CSVEERDRGADTQYF
- | - | TRBJ1-1 | TRBV6-5 | TGTGCCAGCATTACACAGAGAAAAGCTTTCTTT | CASITQRKAFF
- | - | TRBJ2-3 | TRBV6-5 | TGTGCCAGCAGTTATCGGGGCGGAGGCACAGATACGCAGTATTTT | CASSYRGGGTDTQYF
- | - | TRBJ2-2 | TRBV7-3 | TGTGCCAGCAGCTCAAGGCGGCCGTCGAACACCGGGGAGCTGTTTTTT | CASSSRRPSNTGELFF
- | - | TRBJ2-1 | TRBV23-1 | TGCGCCAGCACCCAAGGGGGACGGTCTAGCTCCTACAATGAGCAGTTCTTC | CASTQGGRSSSYNEQFF
TRBD2 | - | TRBJ2-3 | TRBV29-1 | TGCAGCGTTGAGGGGGTAGCGGGGGGCGGAGATACGCAGTATTTT | CSVEGVAGGGDTQYF